The 15 T cell receptor beta chains reported below all come from one sample, sequenced in a study of identical twins. TCRdb called the 5' RACE reads again in MiXCR, with one record for every CDR3 protein. The table shows some 900,000 distinct CDR3 sequences, with 9% to 15% occurring only once. These data are also associated with another study on yellow fever vaccine responses in identical twins.

The sequenced material came from PBMCs. Every receptor here comes from a woman younger than 30 in good health.

This clonotype was recorded at least ten times. The chain carries TRBV20-1 and TRBJ1-6, with D uncertain. The CDR3 loop spans 15 amino acids. The V end lost 0 bases, the J end lost 5 bases, and 11 bases lay between the germline ends. Germline-derived CDR1 and CDR2 are DFQATT and SNEGSKA (reference sequence). CDR3 amino acids: CSARDRYWDNSPLHF. In DNA form, the CDR3 reads TGCAGTGCTAGAGATCGCTACTGGGATAATTCACCCCTCCACTTT.

This rearrangement joins TRBV20-1 to TRBJ2-1, with TRBD2 identical over 12 bases. CDR1 and CDR2 (germline): DFQATT, SNEGSKA (reference sequence). The trim removed 1 base at V and 2 bases at J, leaving 9 bases unmatched. This CDR3 has 18 residues. CDR3: CSARVRASGRGTYNEQFF. CDR3 nucleotide sequence: TGCAGTGCTAGAGTAAGGGCTAGCGGGAGGGGAACCTACAATGAGCAGTTCTTC.

This CDR3 reads CASSYKFMNTEAFF. In nucleotides, the CDR3 is TGTGCCAGCAGTTACAAATTCATGAACACTGAAGCTTTCTTT. The V gene is TRBV6-5, the J gene TRBJ1-1; no firm D call. The CDR3 totals 14 residues. Germline V CDR1 and CDR2: MNHEY, SVGAGI. Trimming left V 2 bases short and J 0 bases short, with 7 bases between.

The CDR3 here is CASSEATSTEAFF. CDR3 DNA sequence: TGTGCCAGCAGTGAAGCCACTAGCACTGAAGCTTTCTTT. The chain uses TRBV2 and TRBJ1-1; no clear D gene. Germline V lookup: CDR1 SNHLY, CDR2 FYNNEI. CDR3 size: 13 residues. Trimming stripped 0 bases from V and 4 bases from J, with 6 bases between.

Ten or more counts support this clonotype. J is TRBJ2-2 and V is TRBV20-1; the match to TRBD1 covers 10 bases. The germline V gene encodes CDR1 DFQATT and CDR2 SNEGSKA (reference sequence). The CDR3 contains 14 residues. V lost 3 bases and J lost 4; bases outside the gene matches: 2. The CDR3 spells CSARDRGATGELFF. The CDR3 DNA reads TGCAGTGCTAGGGACAGGGGGGCCACCGGGGAGCTGTTTTTT.

This clonotype appeared a few times. The chain uses TRBV5-1 and TRBJ2-1; 8 positions match TRBD2. Germline CDR1 SGHRS, CDR2 YFSETQ. CDR3 length equals 16 residues. V dropped 3 bases and J dropped 3; count of bases not matched to a gene: 8. The CDR3 sequence: CASSYHLAGGYNEQFF. The DNA for the CDR3 is TGCGCCAGCAGCTACCACCTAGCGGGCGGCTACAATGAGCAGTTCTTC. The whole variable domain, filled in from reference TRBV5-1 and TRBJ2-1, reads KAGVTQTPRYLIKTRGQQVTLSCSPISGHRSVSWYQQTPGQGLQFLFEYFSETQRNKGNFPGRFSGRQFSNSRSEMNVSTLELGDSALYLCASSYHLAGGYNEQFFGPGTRLTVL.

This clonotype appeared a few times. This chain joins TRBV29-1 and TRBJ2-7, with 7 positions matching TRBD1. CDR1 is SQVTM, CDR2 ANQGSEA, per germline. The CDR3 loop spans 12 amino acids. Trimming cost V 6 bases and J 5 bases; bases outside gene matches: 7. This chain's CDR3 is CSVRRQGHEQYF. DNA for the CDR3: TGCAGCGTCCGGAGACAGGGTCACGAGCAGTACTTC.

At least ten counts were recorded for this clonotype. The rearrangement joins TRBV5-6 to TRBJ2-7; unclear D gene. Deletions cut 2 bases from V and 0 bases from J, with 18 bases between. CDR1 SGHDT and CDR2 YYEEEE come from the germline V gene. CDR3 size: 17 residues. In DNA form, the CDR3 reads TGTGCCAGCAGCTTAAGTTTAGGCCTGACGGGCTCCTACGAGCAGTACTTC. Translating gives CASSLSLGLTGSYEQYF. Filled out from reference TRBV5-6 and TRBJ2-7, the complete variable domain reads DAGVTQSPTHLIKTRGQQVTLRCSPKSGHDTVSWYQQALGQGPQFIFQYYEEEERQRGNFPDRFSGHQFPNYSSELNVNALLLGDSALYLCASSLSLGLTGSYEQYFGPGTRLTVT.

The chain couples TRBV5-1 to TRBJ2-5; possibly TRBD2 for D (7 bases). Trimming took off 6 bases at V and 5 bases at J, with 17 bases between the two ends. The germline V gene has CDR1 SGHRS and CDR2 YFSETQ. The CDR3 is 14 amino acids. The CDR3 DNA is TGCGCCAGCACTACCCCGGGGGGCCCGGAGACCCAGTACTTC. Protein product: CASTTPGGPETQYF.

CDR3: CASSYSGLAGGTDTQYF. Here the CDR3 DNA reads TGTGCCAGCAGTTACTCGGGACTAGCGGGAGGCACAGATACGCAGTATTTT. The chain combines TRBV6-5 with TRBJ2-3; 14 bases align to TRBD2. CDR3 length: 17 residues. V lost 0 bases to trimming and J lost 1 base; unmatched junction nucleotides: 0. The germline V gene encodes CDR1 MNHEY and CDR2 SVGAGI.

The chain links TRBV3-1 to TRBJ2-1; D perhaps matches TRBD2 (6 bases). With 8 bases removed from V and 3 bases from J, the gap between germline ends came to 14 bases. This CDR3 has 14 residues. In germline, CDR1 is LGHDT, CDR2 YNNKEL (reference sequence). CDR3 bases: TGTGCCAGCGCCGGGGAGACTAGCTACAATGAGCAGTTCTTC. Protein sequence: CASAGETSYNEQFF.

Comment on this clonotype: This is likely a read error, given that the CDR3 carries no conserved phenylalanine or tryptophan at its end. It is unclear where the CDR3 begins or ends on the DNA, so no DNA is shown, and the CDR3 is as TCRdb lists it. This chain uses TRBV12-3 or TRBV12-4 with TRBJ2-4; the listed D gene, TRBD1, was not tested against the DNA. With termini counted, the CDR3 has 11 amino acids. CDR3 protein: CASSQDRNFSL.

This clonotype was seen ten or more times. The chain carries TRBV28 and TRBJ2-7; no clear D. CDR1 is MDHEN and CDR2 is SYDVKM in the germline V gene. V gave up 8 bases and J gave up 2 bases, with 7 bases separating them. The CDR3 consists of 11 residues. As DNA, the CDR3 is TGTGCCAGCGGCACCGCCTACGAGCAGTACGTC. Translation gives CASGTAYEQYV.

Only a few counts were recorded for this clonotype. V is TRBV5-1 and J is TRBJ1-2; D remains unclear. Trimming removed 1 base at V and 7 bases at J, with 11 bases between. This CDR3 has 13 amino acids. Germline values: CDR1 SGHRS, CDR2 YFSETQ. This CDR3 is CASSLLVGRGYTF. In nucleotides, the CDR3 is TGCGCCAGCAGCTTGCTGGTCGGGCGTGGCTACACCTTC.

The J gene is TRBJ2-1, the V gene TRBV28; 7 positions agree with TRBD2. V was pared by 8 bases and J by 2 bases, with 6 bases of the junction left unmatched. In germline, CDR1 is MDHEN, CDR2 SYDVKM. The CDR3 contains 14 residues. CDR3 sequence (DNA): TGTGCCAGCCAAGATCGGGGGGCCTACAATGAGCAGTTCTTC. This translates into CASQDRGAYNEQFF. Variable domain in full (rest from reference TRBV28 and TRBJ2-1): DVKVTQSSRYLVKRTGEKVFLECVQDMDHENMFWYRQDPGLGLRLIYFSYDVKMKEKGDIPEGYSVSREKKERFSLILESASTNQTSMYLCASQDRGAYNEQFFGPGTRLTVL.